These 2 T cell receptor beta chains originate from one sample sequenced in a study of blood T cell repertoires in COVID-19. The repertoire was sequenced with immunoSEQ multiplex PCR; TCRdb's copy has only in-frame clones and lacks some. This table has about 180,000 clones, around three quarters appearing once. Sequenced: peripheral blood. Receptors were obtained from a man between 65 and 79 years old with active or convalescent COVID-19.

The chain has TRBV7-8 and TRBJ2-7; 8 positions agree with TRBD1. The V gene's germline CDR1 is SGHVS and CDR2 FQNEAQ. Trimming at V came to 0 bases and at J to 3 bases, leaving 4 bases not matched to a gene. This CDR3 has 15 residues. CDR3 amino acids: CASSLANGQGYEQYF. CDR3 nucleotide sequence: TGTGCCAGCAGCTTAGCAAACGGACAGGGCTACGAGCAGTACTTC.

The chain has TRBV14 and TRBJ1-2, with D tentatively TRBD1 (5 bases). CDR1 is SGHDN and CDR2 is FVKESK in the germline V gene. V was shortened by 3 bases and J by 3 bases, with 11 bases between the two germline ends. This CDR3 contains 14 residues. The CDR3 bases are TGTGCCAGCAGCCAGACGGGGGAGGACTATGGCTACACCTTC. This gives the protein CASSQTGEDYGYTF.